This T cell receptor (beta chain) was profiled in a study of cytomegalovirus exposure and HLA in healthy donors. Study background: An earlier analysis identified 95 million to 120 million unique TCR beta sequences in approximately 170 million T cells. Broader study findings: In vitro confirmation showed a few CMV-associated chains to be CMV antigen specific. In a later analysis, TCR beta V- and J-gene trimming showed a link to a missense DCLRE1C variant.

The study ran its PCR with 60 Vbeta and 13 Jbeta primers. Method: immunoSEQ multiplex PCR; TCRdb's copy keeps in-frame clones and lacks some. The table shows about 180,000 clones, with approximately 80% occurring only once. Concerning this clone: Its antigen is still unknown.

CDR3 length: 18 residues. CDR1 and CDR2 from the germline V gene are MGHDK and SYGVNS. The trim removed 0 bases at V and 0 bases at J, leaving 2 bases unmatched. This TCR was sampled from a boy between 2 and 10 years old in good health and CMV-seronegative. V and J are TRBV25-1 and TRBJ2-2, with TRBD2 matching over 12 bases. Input material: PBMCs. CDR3 DNA sequence: TGTGCCAGCAGTGAATATGGGACTAGCGGGTCGAACACCGGGGAGCTGTTTTTT. Protein product: CASSEYGTSGSNTGELFF. Full variable domain (remainder filled in from reference TRBV25-1 and TRBJ2-2): EADIYQTPRYLVIGTGKKITLECSQTMGHDKMYWYQQDPGMELHLIHYSYGVNSTEKGDLSSESTVSRIRTEHFPLTLESARPSHTSQYLCASSEYGTSGSNTGELFFGEGSRLTVL.